This T cell receptor (beta chain) was retrieved from a study of blood T cell repertoires in COVID-19. Overall study: Acute and convalescent COVID-19 samples came from the United States, Italy and Spain.

Per the original methods: Amplified reference gene primers provided the basis for estimating nucleated cell counts. Repertoires were generated with immunoSEQ multiplex PCR, while TCRdb's copy carries only in-frame clones and drops some. Clonal size and the V and J genes are those of that table, whereas D and trimming came from the DNA. The sample records 150,000 to 200,000 clones, about 93% being singletons. The CDR3 sequence is 12 residues long. V lost 3 bases and J 4 bases, leaving 6 bases between the germline ends. Germline V lookup: CDR1 SGDLS, CDR2 YYNGEE. The origin of this receptor is a man aged 45 to 65 with acute or convalescent COVID-19. Sequenced input: peripheral blood. The rearrangement joins TRBV9 to TRBJ2-3; D remains unclear. For the CDR3, the DNA is TGTGCCAGCAGCGGAAGCGCAGATACGCAGTATTTT. Protein sequence: CASSGSADTQYF.